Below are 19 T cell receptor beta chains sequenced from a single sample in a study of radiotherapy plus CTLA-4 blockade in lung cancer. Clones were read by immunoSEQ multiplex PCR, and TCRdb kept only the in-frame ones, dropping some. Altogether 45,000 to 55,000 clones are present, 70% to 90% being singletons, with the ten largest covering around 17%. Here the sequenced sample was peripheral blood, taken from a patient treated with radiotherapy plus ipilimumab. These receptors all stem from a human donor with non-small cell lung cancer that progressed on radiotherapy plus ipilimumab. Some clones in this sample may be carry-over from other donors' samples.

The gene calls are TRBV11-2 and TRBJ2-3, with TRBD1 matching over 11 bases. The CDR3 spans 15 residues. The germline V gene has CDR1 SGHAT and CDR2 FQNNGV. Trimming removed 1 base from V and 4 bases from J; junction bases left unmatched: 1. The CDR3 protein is CASSLVGQGADTQYF. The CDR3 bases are TGTGCCAGCAGCTTAGTGGGACAGGGGGCAGATACGCAGTATTTT.

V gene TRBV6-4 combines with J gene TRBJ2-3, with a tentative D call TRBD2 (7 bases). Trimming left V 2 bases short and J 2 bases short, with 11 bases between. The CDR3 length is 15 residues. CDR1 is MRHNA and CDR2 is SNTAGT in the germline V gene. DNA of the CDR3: TGTGCCAGCAGTGACGGGGAGGGGGACACAGATACGCAGTATTTT. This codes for CASSDGEGDTDTQYF.

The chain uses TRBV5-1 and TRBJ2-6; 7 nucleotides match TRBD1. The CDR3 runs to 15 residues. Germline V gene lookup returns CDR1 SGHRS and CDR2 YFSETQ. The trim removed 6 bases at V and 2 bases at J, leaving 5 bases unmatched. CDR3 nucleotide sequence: TGCGCCAGCAATACCGGGACAGCTGGGGCCAACGTCCTGACTTTC. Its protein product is CASNTGTAGANVLTF.

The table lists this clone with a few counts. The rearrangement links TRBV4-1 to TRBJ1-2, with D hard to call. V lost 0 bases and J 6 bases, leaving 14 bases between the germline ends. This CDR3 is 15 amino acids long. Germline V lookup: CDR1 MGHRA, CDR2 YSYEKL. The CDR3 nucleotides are TGCGCCAGCAGCCAAGATCTTCGTCAGGTCGATGGCTACACCTTC. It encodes CASSQDLRQVDGYTF.

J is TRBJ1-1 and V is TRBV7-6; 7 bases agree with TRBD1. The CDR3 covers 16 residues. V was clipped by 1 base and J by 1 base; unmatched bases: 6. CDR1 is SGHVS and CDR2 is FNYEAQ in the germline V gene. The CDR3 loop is CASSLEIQGGNTEAFF. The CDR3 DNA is TGTGCCAGCAGCTTAGAAATCCAGGGGGGGAACACTGAAGCTTTCTTT.

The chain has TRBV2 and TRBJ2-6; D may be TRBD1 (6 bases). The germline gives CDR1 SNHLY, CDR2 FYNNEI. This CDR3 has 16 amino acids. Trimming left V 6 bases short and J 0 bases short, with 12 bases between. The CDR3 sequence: CASRRTASSGANVLTF. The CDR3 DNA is TGTGCCAGCAGGCGGACAGCGAGCTCTGGGGCCAACGTCCTGACTTTC.

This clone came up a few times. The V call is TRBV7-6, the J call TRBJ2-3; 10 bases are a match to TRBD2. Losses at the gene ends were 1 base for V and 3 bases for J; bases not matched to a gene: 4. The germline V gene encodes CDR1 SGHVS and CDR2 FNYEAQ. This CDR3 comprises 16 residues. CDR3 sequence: CASSLVPSGRTDTQYF. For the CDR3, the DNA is TGTGCCAGCAGCTTAGTCCCTAGCGGGAGAACAGATACGCAGTATTTT.

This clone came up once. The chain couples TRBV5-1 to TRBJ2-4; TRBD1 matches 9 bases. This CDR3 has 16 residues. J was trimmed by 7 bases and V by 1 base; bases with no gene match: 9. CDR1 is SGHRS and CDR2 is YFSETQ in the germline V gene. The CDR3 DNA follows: TGCGCCAGCAGCTTGCAAGGGACAGGGTTTGGGAACATTCAGTACTTC. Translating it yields CASSLQGTGFGNIQYF.

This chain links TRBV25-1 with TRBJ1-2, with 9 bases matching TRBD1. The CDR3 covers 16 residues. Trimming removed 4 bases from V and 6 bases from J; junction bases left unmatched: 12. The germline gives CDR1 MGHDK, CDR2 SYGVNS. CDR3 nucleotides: TGTGCCAGCAGTGGTGACGTTGGGACAGGGTTTGATGGCTACACCTTC. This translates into CASSGDVGTGFDGYTF.

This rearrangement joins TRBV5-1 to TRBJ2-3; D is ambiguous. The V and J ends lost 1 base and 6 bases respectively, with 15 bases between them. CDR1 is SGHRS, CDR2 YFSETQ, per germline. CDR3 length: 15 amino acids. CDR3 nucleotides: TGCGCCAGCAGCTTGTTGGGTACAAAAGCGGATACGCAGTATTTT. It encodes CASSLLGTKADTQYF.

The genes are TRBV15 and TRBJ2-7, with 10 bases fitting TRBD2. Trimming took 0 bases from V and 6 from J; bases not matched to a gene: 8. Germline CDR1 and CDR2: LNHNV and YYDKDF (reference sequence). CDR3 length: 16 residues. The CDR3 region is CATSRDQAGGACEQYF. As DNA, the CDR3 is TGTGCCACCAGCAGAGATCAAGCGGGAGGGGCCTGCGAGCAGTACTTC.

The CDR3 nucleotides are TGTGCCAGCAGGGACAGGGAAGAGACCCAGTACTTC. The encoded protein is CASRDREETQYF. The rearrangement uses TRBV2 and TRBJ2-5, with 8 bases identical to TRBD1. The CDR3 extends over 12 amino acids. V shed 6 bases and J 3 bases; nucleotides not matched to a gene: 0. Germline V lookup: CDR1 SNHLY, CDR2 FYNNEI.

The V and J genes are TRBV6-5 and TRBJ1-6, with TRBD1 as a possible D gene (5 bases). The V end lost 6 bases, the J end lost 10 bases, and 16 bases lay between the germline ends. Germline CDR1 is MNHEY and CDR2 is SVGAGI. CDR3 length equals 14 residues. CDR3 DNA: TGTGCCAGCAGGAACAGGCCGCCTATCTCACCCCTCCACTTT. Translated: CASRNRPPISPLHF.

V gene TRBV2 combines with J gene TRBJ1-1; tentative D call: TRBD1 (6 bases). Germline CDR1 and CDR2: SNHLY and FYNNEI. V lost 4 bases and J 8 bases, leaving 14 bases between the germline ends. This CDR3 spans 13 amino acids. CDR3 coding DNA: TGTGCCAGCAGTGGTACACAGGGATACGAAGCTTTCTTT. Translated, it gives CASSGTQGYEAFF.

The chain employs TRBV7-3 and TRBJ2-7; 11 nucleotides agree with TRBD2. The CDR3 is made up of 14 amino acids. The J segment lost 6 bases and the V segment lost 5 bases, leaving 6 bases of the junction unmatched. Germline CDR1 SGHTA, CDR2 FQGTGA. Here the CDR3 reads CASSLIAGGPEQYF. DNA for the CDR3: TGTGCCAGCAGCCTTATAGCGGGGGGGCCCGAGCAGTACTTC.

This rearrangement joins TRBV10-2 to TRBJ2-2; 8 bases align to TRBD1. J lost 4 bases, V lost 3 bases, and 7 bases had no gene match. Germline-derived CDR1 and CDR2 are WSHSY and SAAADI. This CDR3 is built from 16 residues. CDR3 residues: CASSDGRGRFTGELFF. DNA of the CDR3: TGCGCCAGCAGTGATGGCAGGGGGCGGTTCACCGGGGAGCTGTTTTTT.

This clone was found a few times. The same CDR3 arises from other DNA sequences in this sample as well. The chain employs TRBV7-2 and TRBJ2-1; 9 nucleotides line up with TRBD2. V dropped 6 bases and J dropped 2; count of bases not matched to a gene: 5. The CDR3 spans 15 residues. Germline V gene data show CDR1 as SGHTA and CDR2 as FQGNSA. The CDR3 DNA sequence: TGTGCCAGCAGTCCACGGACTAGCGCCTACAATGAGCAGTTCTTC. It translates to CASSPRTSAYNEQFF.

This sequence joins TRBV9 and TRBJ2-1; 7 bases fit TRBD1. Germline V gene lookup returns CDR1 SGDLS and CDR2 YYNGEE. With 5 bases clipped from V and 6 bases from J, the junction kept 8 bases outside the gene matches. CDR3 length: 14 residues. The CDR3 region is CASRPGDRANEQFF. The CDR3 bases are TGTGCCAGCAGGCCAGGTGACAGGGCCAATGAGCAGTTCTTC.

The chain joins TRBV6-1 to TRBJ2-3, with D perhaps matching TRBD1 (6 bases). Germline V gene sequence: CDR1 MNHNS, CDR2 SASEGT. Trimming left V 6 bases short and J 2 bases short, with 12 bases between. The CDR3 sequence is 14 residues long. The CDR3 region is CASRADRFTDTQYF. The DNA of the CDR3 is TGTGCCAGCAGAGCTGACAGGTTCACAGATACGCAGTATTTT.